This passage covers 16 T cell receptor beta chains from one sample sequenced in a study of blood T cell repertoires in COVID-19. TCRdb's table, derived via immunoSEQ multiplex PCR, lists solely in-frame clones and lacks some. The table shows 55,000 to 90,000 clones, with about 88% occurring only once. Specimen: peripheral blood. The receptors here all came from a man between 65 and 85 years old with active COVID-19.

This clone was recorded a few times. This rearrangement joins TRBV11-2 to TRBJ1-5; possible D gene TRBD1, 5 bases. The CDR3 is 13 amino acids. Trimming left V 5 bases short and J 11 bases short, with 16 bases between. In germline, CDR1 is SGHAT, CDR2 FQNNGV. CDR3 nucleotide sequence: TGTGCCAGCAGCCCGGTGGGCGGGGCAGCCCAGCATTTT. Translating it yields CASSPVGGAAQHF.

In this sample, this clone is medium-sized. V usage is TRBV10-3 and J usage is TRBJ2-2; perhaps TRBD1 as D (6 bases). Germline CDR1 and CDR2: ENHRY and SYGVKD. The CDR3 is 16 residues long. Trimming stripped 2 bases from V and 5 bases from J, with 15 bases between. The CDR3 is CAISETAGARTGELFF. Written as DNA, the CDR3 is TGTGCCATCAGTGAGACCGCAGGGGCACGAACCGGGGAGCTGTTTTTT.

J is TRBJ1-6 and V is TRBV28; possible D gene TRBD1, 6 bases. The CDR3 is 15 residues long. V lost 5 bases to trimming and J lost 2 bases, with 10 bases between them. Germline V gives CDR1 MDHEN, CDR2 SYDVKM. The CDR3 region has the DNA TGTGCCAGCAGTCCCAGGGGAACCTATAATTCACCCCTCCACTTT. Its translation: CASSPRGTYNSPLHF. The full variable domain, in which reference TRBV28 and TRBJ1-6 provide the parts outside the CDR3, is DVKVTQSSRYLVKRTGEKVFLECVQDMDHENMFWYRQDPGLGLRLIYFSYDVKMKEKGDIPEGYSVSREKKERFSLILESASTNQTSMYLCASSPRGTYNSPLHFGNGTRLTVT.

The sample holds one count of this clone. The chain recombines TRBV6-6 with TRBJ2-2; TRBD2 is a possible D gene (7 bases). Germline CDR1 is MNHNY and CDR2 is SVGAGI (reference sequence). The CDR3 length is 14 residues. V gave up 7 bases and J gave up 6 bases, with 15 bases separating them. The CDR3 here is CASTRLGGPGELFF. The CDR3 DNA sequence: TGTGCCAGCACCCGACTCGGGGGGCCCGGGGAGCTGTTTTTT.

This clone was picked up one time. The rearrangement links TRBV21-1 to TRBJ2-7; TRBD2, the table's D call, was not compared with the DNA. TRBV21-1 corresponds to a pseudogene. The CDR3 has 15 residues. CDR3 nucleotides: TGTGCCAGCAGGGTCGCGCTAGCGGGAGCCGGGGAGCAGTACTTC. Translation: CASRVALAGAGEQYF.

V and J are TRBV18 and TRBJ1-5; TRBD1 is a possible D gene (6 bases). This CDR3 comprises 16 residues. Germline CDR1 is KGHSH and CDR2 is LQKENI. V lost 2 bases to trimming and J lost 1 base, with 12 bases between them. In DNA, the CDR3 is TGTGCCAGCTCACCATTGTCACAGGGCAGCAATCAGCCCCAGCATTTT. Protein sequence: CASSPLSQGSNQPQHF.

The chain has TRBV7-3 and TRBJ2-3; D is possibly TRBD1 (5 bases). The CDR3 has 12 residues. The V gene lost 5 bases and the J gene lost 6 bases, with 9 bases spanning the gap. Germline CDR1 and CDR2: SGHTA and FQGTGA. The CDR3 DNA follows: TGTGCCAGCAGCCCAAACAGGGATACGCAGTATTTT. Its translation is CASSPNRDTQYF.

The V gene is TRBV7-2, the J gene TRBJ2-7; D may be TRBD2 (6 bases). The CDR3 is made up of 17 amino acids. Trimming pared 5 bases from V and 4 bases from J, leaving 24 bases between. CDR1 and CDR2 (germline): SGHTA, FQGNSA. CDR3 loop: CASSPVGGFVGGYEQYF. The DNA of the CDR3 is TGTGCCAGCAGCCCCGTGGGGGGTTTTGTTGGAGGGTACGAGCAGTACTTC.

The V gene is TRBV10-1, the J gene TRBJ2-7; D perhaps matches TRBD1 (8 bases). Germline loops: CDR1 WNHNN, CDR2 SYGVQD (reference sequence). CDR3 length: 14 residues. Trimming shortened V by 6 bases and J by 5 bases, and 17 bases separated the two germline ends. CDR3 nucleotides: TGCGCCAGCAGGGGGGGGACAGGCAGGGACGAGCAGTACTTC. Its protein is CASRGGTGRDEQYF.

The chain joins TRBV3-1 (or the pseudogene TRBV3-2) to TRBJ2-1; 11 bases are a match to TRBD2. Germline lookup yields CDR1 LGHDT and CDR2 YNNKEL (reference sequence). This CDR3 is 15 amino acids long. The ends lost 8 bases at V and 9 bases at J; junction bases unmatched: 12. CDR3 nucleotides: TGTGCCAGCCAGAATTTAGCGGGAGGGGTGAGTGAGCAGTTCTTC. As protein: CASQNLAGGVSEQFF.

The rearrangement uses TRBV11-2 and TRBJ2-7, with 11 bases lining up with TRBD1. Germline loops: CDR1 SGHAT, CDR2 FQNNGV. J gave up 4 bases and V 4 bases, and 6 bases lay outside the gene matches. The CDR3 consists of 15 residues. In nucleotides, the CDR3 is TGTGCCAGCAGCTCCCCGGGGACAGGGGGGTACGAGCAGTACTTC. It specifies CASSSPGTGGYEQYF.

The chain uses TRBV6-2 or TRBV6-3 and TRBJ2-2, with 8 bases that match TRBD2. The trim removed 0 bases at V and 7 bases at J, leaving 7 bases unmatched. This CDR3 has 16 residues. Germline V gene lookup returns CDR1 MNHEY and CDR2 SVGEGT. CDR3 bases: TGTGCCAGCAGTTACTCGGCGGGAGGCCTCGGCGGGGAGCTGTTTTTT. Translated, it gives CASSYSAGGLGGELFF.

This chain connects TRBV7-9 to TRBJ2-7; TRBD1 agrees at 12 bases. The CDR3 extends over 15 amino acids. Trimming took 3 bases from V and 6 from J; bases not matched to a gene: 6. Germline V CDR1 and CDR2: SEHNR, FQNEAQ (reference sequence). This chain's CDR3 is CASSFPGQGASEQYF. CDR3 nucleotides: TGTGCCAGCAGCTTTCCGGGACAGGGGGCGTCCGAGCAGTACTTC.

The chain couples TRBV5-6 to TRBJ1-3; the match to TRBD1 covers 11 bases. Looked up from germline, CDR1 is SGHDT and CDR2 is YYEEEE. V trimming: 4 bases; J trimming: 4 bases; junction bases outside the gene matches: 4. This CDR3 is 15 amino acids long. CDR3 sequence: CASSTGQGAGNTIYF. CDR3 in DNA: TGTGCCAGCAGCACCGGACAGGGGGCCGGAAACACCATATATTTT.

V and J are TRBV30 and TRBJ2-4, with TRBD1 matching 9 bases. CDR3 size: 18 residues. The trim removed 2 bases at V and 6 bases at J, leaving 17 bases unmatched. Germline-derived CDR1 and CDR2 are GTSNPN and SVGIG (reference sequence). CDR3 nucleotide sequence: TGTGCCTGGAGTCCAGGCCCCGTGGACAGGGGAGAGGGAAACATTCAGTACTTC. Its translation: CAWSPGPVDRGEGNIQYF.

This clone was seen a few times. This chain uses TRBV5-3 with TRBJ2-5, with 10 bases fitting TRBD2. TRBV5-3 is marked as an open reading frame, function uncertain. The ends lost 5 bases at V and 5 bases at J; junction bases unmatched: 6. This CDR3 contains 14 residues. The CDR3 DNA reads as TGTGCCAGAAGTCTGGGGACTAGCGTGGAGACCCAGTACTTC. As protein: CARSLGTSVETQYF.